The clone carrying this T cell receptor beta chain was recorded many times. Its antigen remains unidentified. This entry is derived from a study of beta chain features in type 1 diabetes. Broader study findings: For cells with high TCR expression, cDNA sequencing could yield over-representation. Insertion counts at VDJ junctions were lower in type 1 diabetes patients, who also showed more deletions there.

Expressed TCRB transcripts were sequenced because the isolated RNA had all been reverse transcribed beforehand. Approximately 3.5 million reads per sample were averaged for naive, central memory and regulatory samples. TCRdb's copy holds only in-frame clones and misses some; the assay was immunoSEQ multiplex PCR. Here the sample spans under 350,000 clones, 7% to 9% being singletons. The CDR3 length is 16 residues. Germline CDR1 and CDR2: LNHNV and YYDKDF (reference sequence). Germline trimming cut 1 base from V and 3 bases from J; bases unmatched to any gene: 4. The sequenced sample consisted of central memory CD4+ T cells from blood. The rearrangement uses TRBV15 and TRBJ2-1; 9 positions agree with TRBD1. The TCR sequence derives from a woman aged 18 to 35 in good health. The CDR3 here is CATSRARTGVYNEQFF. The CDR3 DNA reads as TGTGCCACCAGCAGAGCCCGGACAGGGGTCTACAATGAGCAGTTCTTC.